This T cell receptor (beta chain) emerged from a study of response to subunit inactivated influenza vaccine. Study conclusions and caveats: That few new T cells are recruited by each seasonal influenza vaccination was the authors' suggestion.

In germline, CDR1 is SGHVS, CDR2 FQNEAQ. V was shortened by 5 bases and J by 2 bases, with 16 bases between the two germline ends. This CDR3 has 16 amino acids. A remark on this clonotype: Its target is not known.

TCRdb called the RT-PCR reads again in MiXCR, with one record for every CDR3 protein. The data contain more than 150,000 distinct CDR3 sequences, about 9.3% of them seen just once; the ten biggest clones take up roughly a tenth. V gene TRBV7-8 combines with J gene TRBJ2-1; no reliable D call. The receptor was derived from a middle-aged man who received an inactivated influenza vaccine. Source: non-naive T cells sorted from PBMCs, taken on the day of vaccination. The DNA for the CDR3 is TGTGCCAGCAGCGTTCGGACGCCGGCGCCCTACAATGAGCAGTTCTTC. It is translated as CASSVRTPAPYNEQFF.